The clone carrying this T cell receptor (beta chain) came up a few times. Antigen: not known. CDR1 is SGHDN, CDR2 FVKESK, per germline. Trimming cost V 2 bases and J 4 bases, with 11 bases left between them. The CDR3 is 14 amino acids. Roughly three months, about 14 weeks, into antiretroviral therapy, follow-up blood was collected. All unsorted peripheral T cells were captured because whole blood was used without fractionation. Alpha and beta constant-region primers primed reverse transcription of about 0.5 ug RNA. Separate chain-specific third strand synthesis with multiplexing indices produced the alpha and beta libraries. The SP2 site served as the priming point for second strand synthesis. TCRdb reprocessed the 5' RACE reads with MiXCR, giving one entry per CDR3 protein. In the table there are a few thousand distinct CDR3 sequences, over 8% of which are singletons. This sample was taken from a study of HIV-infected patients and healthy controls. Study-level results: Donor HLA types were not determined in the study.

The gene calls are TRBV14 and TRBJ2-5, with D tentatively TRBD1 or TRBD2 (6 bases each). This sequence was found in an adult with HIV infection. Sequencing was performed on blood, taken during antiretroviral therapy. The CDR3: CASSQWGARETQYF. The CDR3 region has the DNA TGTGCCAGCAGCCAATGGGGGGCAAGAGAGACCCAGTACTTC. The full variable domain, completed using reference TRBV14 and TRBJ2-5, is EAGVTQFPSHSVIEKGQTVTLRCDPISGHDNLYWYRRVMGKEIKFLLHFVKESKQDESGMPNNRFLAERTGGTYSTLKVQPAELEDSGVYFCASSQWGARETQYFGPGTRLLVL.